This T cell receptor (beta chain) was retrieved from a study of PD-1 blockade in classical Hodgkin lymphoma. Overall study results and limits: Before treatment, TCR diversity in newly diagnosed patients was reportedly lower than in healthy donors.

Every single patient, without exception, relapsed after autologous stem cell transplantation, and brentuximab vedotin exposure varied. Clones were sequenced by immunoSEQ multiplex PCR, and TCRdb holds only the in-frame ones, with some missing. The sample consists of about 19,000 clones, roughly 80% of them appearing once. A word on this clone: Its antigen is currently unknown.

This CDR3 is built from 15 residues. The junction had 7 bases not matched to a gene; V was cut back by 7 bases and J by 0 bases. CDR1 and CDR2 (germline): MDHEN, SYDVKM. Specimen: peripheral blood mononuclear cells (PBMCs), collected before the second cycle of nivolumab. The TCR comes from a human donor with classical Hodgkin lymphoma. This rearrangement joins TRBV28 to TRBJ2-3; 7 nucleotides agree with TRBD2. CDR3 sequence: CASKVGTTSTDTQYF. Here the CDR3 DNA reads TGTGCCAGCAAAGTCGGGACTACCAGCACAGATACGCAGTATTTT.